The clone carrying this TCR beta chain was observed at least ten times. The germline V and J ends were trimmed by 2 bases and 6 bases, with 10 bases remaining between them. The CDR3 loop spans 13 amino acids. This sample is part of a study of blood T cells in healthy people across ages. With a J-beta primer mix and a sample-barcoded 5' primer, a second PCR ran about 6 to 11 cycles. TCRdb recomputed calls from the 5' RACE reads with MiXCR, one row per CDR3 protein. Counted here are 800,000 to 950,000 distinct CDR3 sequences, under 40% occurring once; the ten biggest clones make up 10% to 15%. The chain recombines TRBV12-3 or TRBV12-4 with TRBJ1-2, with a tentative D call TRBD1 (5 bases). This clonotype originated in a man aged 18-30 years in good health. Sequencing used blood. This CDR3 is CASSLRGNHGYTF. CDR3 in DNA: TGTGCCAGCAGTTTAAGGGGAAACCATGGCTACACCTTC.